The following is a T cell receptor beta chain sequence with its context. As yet, its antigen is unknown. This sample is part of a study of response to subunit inactivated influenza vaccine. Using its own MiXCR run on the RT-PCR reads, TCRdb lists one record per CDR3 protein. The data hold just over 300,000 distinct CDR3 sequences, with just over 20% observed a single time. Study-wide results and limits: Each seasonal flu vaccination may recruit only limited new T cells, authors suggested.

V lost 4 bases, J lost 0 bases, and 7 bases stayed unmatched. The CDR3 contains 16 residues. Germline assignment: CDR1 GTSNPN and CDR2 SVGIG (reference sequence). This specimen consisted of PBMCs from blood, obtained around 22 months after vaccination. This sequence joins TRBV30 and TRBJ1-3, with 9 nucleotides matching TRBD1. The sequence was collected from a man aged 45 to 75 who received an inactivated influenza vaccine. The chain's CDR3 is CAWTETGGYSGNTIYF. CDR3 sequence (DNA): TGTGCCTGGACTGAGACAGGGGGTTACTCTGGAAACACCATATATTTT.